This T cell receptor beta chain was sequenced for a study of long-term antiretroviral therapy in people with HIV. Study information: A decade or so separates the oldest specimens from the later 2015 immediate-ART recommendation.

Study-level points and caveats: Adherence to ART, viral resistance and therapy changes lacked any data.

The libraries were made with immunoSEQ v3.0 at survey level. The table came from immunoSEQ multiplex PCR; TCRdb's copy has only in-frame clones and leaves some out. This repertoire shows 15,000 to 20,000 clones, around 81% found once; its top ten account for 4% to 5.5%. Comment on this clone: What it binds is not known.

In germline, CDR1 is LGHNA, CDR2 YSLEER. The CDR3 runs 19 residues. V lost 0 bases, J lost 1 base, and 21 bases lay in between. This TCR was sampled from a man between 18 and 29 years old with HIV. The chain employs TRBV4-3 and TRBJ1-1; no clear D gene. The material was unsorted PBMCs, obtained 0.1 years before starting antiretroviral therapy. CDR3: CASSQDLILSGLSNTEAFF. As DNA, the CDR3 is TGCGCCAGCAGCCAAGATTTAATCCTATCGGGGTTGTCGAACACTGAAGCTTTCTTT.